This T cell receptor (beta chain) emerged from a study of T cells in Graves' hyperthyroidism and ophthalmopathy. It was RNA transcripts that yielded the amplified TCR beta CDR3 regions. An initial round of RT-PCR targeting the TCR CDR3 relied on the HTBI primer set. TCRdb used MiXCR to reprocess the multiplex PCR reads, holding one entry per CDR3 protein. Here the sample spans under 30,000 distinct CDR3 sequences, under 55% being singletons. V lost 2 bases and J lost 6, with 13 bases in between. This CDR3 is 14 amino acids long. CDR1 and CDR2 (germline): SNHLY, FYNNEI. In patients aged 18 to 65, hyperthyroidism was newly diagnosed, with duration under 2 months. Diagnosing involved the use of clinical symptoms, serum thyroxine and TRAb, thyroid ultrasound and orbital computed tomography. Blood dates from first hyperthyroidism diagnosis, before any ophthalmopathy symptoms.

The sequence came from a woman aged 40 to 50 with Graves' hyperthyroidism that later progressed to Graves' ophthalmopathy. The V and J genes are TRBV2 and TRBJ1-2; possibly TRBD1 for D (6 bases). Sequencing was performed on blood. The CDR3 bases are TGTGCCAGCAGTGAAAACCCGGGGGCGAATGGCTACACCTTC. It is translated as CASSENPGANGYTF. Full variable domain (outside the CDR3, taken from reference TRBV2 and TRBJ1-2): EPEVTQTPSHQVTQMGQEVILRCVPISNHLYFYWYRQILGQKVEFLVSFYNNEISEKSEIFDDQFSVERPDGSNFTLKIRSTKLEDSAMYFCASSENPGANGYTFGSGTRLTVV.